This TCR beta chain derives from a study of T cell changes during pregnancy in multiple sclerosis. The trim removed 3 bases at V and 1 base at J, leaving 4 bases unmatched. CDR1 is MDHEN, CDR2 SYDVKM, per germline. There are 16 residues in the CDR3. Sequenced by immunoSEQ multiplex PCR; TCRdb stores in-frame clones only, minus some. The profile shows roughly 61,000 clones, 90% of them singletons. In this sample, this clone turned up a few times. This specimen consisted of peripheral blood, obtained in the first trimester of pregnancy. The sequence was collected from a female donor in good health, enrolled as a control in a pregnancy study. The chain employs TRBV28 and TRBJ2-2; 8 nucleotides match TRBD1. The CDR3 DNA sequence: TGTGCCAGCAGTTTCGACGGGACAGGGAACACCGGGGAGCTGTTTTTT. Translation: CASSFDGTGNTGELFF.